This is a list of T cell receptor beta chains from one sample in a study of T-cell reconstitution after alpha-beta-depleted transplantation in children. TCRdb re-analysed the PCR reads in MiXCR, keeping a single row per CDR3 protein. Here the sample spans a few hundred thousand distinct CDR3 sequences, around 46% being singletons. The sample was PBMCs, taken before TCRalphabeta/CD19-depleted stem cell transplant. The receptor set was obtained from a girl aged 2 to 10 with aplastic anemia, due to receive a stem cell transplant. CDR3s include the opening cysteine and the closing phenylalanine or tryptophan. The order of the fields is CDR3 protein, CDR3 DNA, D gene, J gene, V gene, clone size. A D gene is named only where the DNA matches it firmly. Clone size appears in some rows only: once, few, many, or a class for an expanded clone.

cdr3_aa: CSVEGGQGQETQYF
cdr3_nt: TGCAGCGTTGAGGGTGGACAGGGCCAAGAGACCCAGTACTTC
d_call: TRBD1
j_call: TRBJ2-5
v_call: TRBV29-1
clone_size: NA

cdr3_aa: CASSRGGLAGGETQYF
cdr3_nt: TGCGCCAGCAGCAGAGGGGGACTAGCGGGAGGAGAGACCCAGTACTTC
d_call: TRBD2
j_call: TRBJ2-5
v_call: TRBV5-1
clone_size: NA

cdr3_aa: CSGTDRSGNTIYF
cdr3_nt: TGCAGCGGAACGGACAGATCTGGAAACACCATATATTTT
d_call: NA
j_call: TRBJ1-3
v_call: TRBV29-1
clone_size: NA

cdr3_aa: CASRSGEVTYNEQFF
cdr3_nt: TGTGCCAGCAGGTCGGGGGAAGTTACCTACAATGAGCAGTTCTTC
d_call: NA
j_call: TRBJ2-1
v_call: TRBV28
clone_size: NA

cdr3_aa: CSARAWRGYNEQFF
cdr3_nt: TGCAGTGCTAGAGCATGGCGGGGGTACAATGAGCAGTTCTTC
d_call: TRBD2
j_call: TRBJ2-1
v_call: TRBV20-1
clone_size: once

cdr3_aa: CASSQGQGVSDTQYF
cdr3_nt: TGTGCCAGCAGTCAGGGACAGGGGGTTTCAGATACGCAGTATTTT
d_call: TRBD1
j_call: TRBJ2-3
v_call: TRBV12-3/TRBV12-4
clone_size: once

cdr3_aa: CATSRGLEGKLFF
cdr3_nt: TGTGCCACCAGCAGAGGCCTCGAGGGGAAACTGTTTTTT
d_call: NA
j_call: TRBJ1-4
v_call: TRBV15
clone_size: once

cdr3_aa: CSARMGAAYNEQFF
cdr3_nt: TGCAGTGCTAGAATGGGGGCCGCCTACAATGAGCAGTTCTTC
d_call: NA
j_call: TRBJ2-1
v_call: TRBV20-1
clone_size: NA

cdr3_aa: CASSLTGTSVYNEQFF
cdr3_nt: TGTGCCAGCAGCCTCACCGGGACTAGCGTCTACAATGAGCAGTTCTTC
d_call: TRBD2
j_call: TRBJ2-1
v_call: TRBV4-2
clone_size: NA

cdr3_aa: CASSGQGILGEQYF
cdr3_nt: TGTGCCAGCAGCGGACAGGGGATCCTGGGGGAGCAGTACTTC
d_call: TRBD1
j_call: TRBJ2-7
v_call: TRBV7-9
clone_size: NA

cdr3_aa: CASSLMGPYEQYF
cdr3_nt: TGTGCCAGCTCACTAATGGGACCCTACGAGCAGTACTTC
d_call: NA
j_call: TRBJ2-7
v_call: TRBV18
clone_size: NA

cdr3_aa: CASSVELTGTEAFF
cdr3_nt: TGTGCCAGCAGCGTAGAACTAACAGGGACTGAAGCTTTCTTT
d_call: NA
j_call: TRBJ1-1
v_call: TRBV9
clone_size: many

cdr3_aa: CSARRGTGDEQYF
cdr3_nt: TGCAGTGCTAGACGGGGGACAGGGGACGAGCAGTACTTC
d_call: TRBD1
j_call: TRBJ2-7
v_call: TRBV20-1
clone_size: NA

cdr3_aa: CASSLLPLAVPRKQETQYF
cdr3_nt: TGTGCCAGCAGCCTCTTGCCCCTAGCGGTCCCTAGGAAACAAGAGACCCAGTACTTC
d_call: TRBD2
j_call: TRBJ2-5
v_call: TRBV13
clone_size: few

cdr3_aa: CASSKLAGGPKEQYF
cdr3_nt: TGTGCCAGCAGCAAACTAGCGGGAGGGCCGAAGGAGCAGTACTTC
d_call: TRBD2
j_call: TRBJ2-7
v_call: TRBV9
clone_size: NA

cdr3_aa: CASSPQSGMGEAFF
cdr3_nt: TGCGCCAGCAGCCCGCAGTCGGGCATGGGTGAAGCTTTCTTT
d_call: NA
j_call: TRBJ1-1
v_call: TRBV5-1
clone_size: many

cdr3_aa: CASSLVPNSPRQDEQFF
cdr3_nt: TGTGCCAGCAGCTTAGTTCCCAATAGCCCGCGACAGGATGAGCAGTTCTTC
d_call: NA
j_call: TRBJ2-1
v_call: TRBV7-9
clone_size: NA